Listed below are T cell receptor beta chains from one sample, sequenced in a study of graft-versus-host responses after intestinal transplantation. Sequenced by immunoSEQ multiplex PCR; TCRdb stores in-frame clones only, minus some. The sample carries more than 50,000 clones, more than 75% recorded once. The sequencing used PBMCs, collected 118 to 130 days after intestinal transplantation. The receptors come from a human patient who received an intestinal transplant, so some T cells may come from the graft donor. Both conserved end residues are part of each CDR3. A D gene is named only where the DNA matches it firmly. A clone size is listed for some rows: how often the clone was seen (once, few, many), or a class if it is expanded.

clone_size d_call cdr3_length j_call v_call cdr3_aa cdr3_nt
NA NA 13 TRBJ1-1 TRBV6-5 CASSLGRNTEAFF TGTGCCAGCAGTTTGGGTAGAAACACTGAAGCTTTCTTT
NA NA 15 TRBJ2-3 TRBV28 CASIDSFRGTDTQYF TGTGCCAGCATCGACTCGTTTCGCGGCACAGATACGCAGTATTTT
NA NA 13 TRBJ1-1 TRBV19 CASSPYGRPEAFF TGTGCCAGTAGTCCCTATGGACGCCCTGAAGCTTTCTTT
NA NA 18 TRBJ2-3 TRBV11-2 CASSRPQGFGVSTDTQYF TGTGCCAGCAGCCGACCCCAGGGTTTCGGAGTGAGCACAGATACGCAGTATTTT
NA NA 14 TRBJ1-3 TRBV7-2 CASSLGVWENTIYF TGTGCCAGCAGCTTGGGAGTATGGGAAAACACCATATATTTT
NA NA 15 TRBJ1-2 TRBV7-3 CASSLTGLREEGYTF TGTGCCAGCAGCTTAACCGGGCTTAGGGAGGAGGGCTACACCTTC
NA NA 15 TRBJ2-5 TRBV14 CASSQGSAGQETQYF TGTGCCAGCAGCCAAGGTTCAGCGGGTCAAGAGACCCAGTACTTC
NA NA 15 TRBJ2-3 TRBV4-2 CASSPSLRWTDTQYF TGTGCCAGCAGTCCCAGTCTGCGTTGGACAGATACGCAGTATTTT
NA NA 14 TRBJ1-5 TRBV27 CASSPQGRNQPQHF TGTGCCAGCAGTCCTCAGGGGCGCAATCAGCCCCAGCATTTT
NA NA 11 TRBJ2-5 TRBV19 CASGRWGEQYF TGTGCCAGTGGTCGTTGGGGGGAGCAGTACTTC
NA NA 12 TRBJ2-5 TRBV29-1 CSVAGTYRTQYF TGCAGCGTTGCTGGGACATATAGGACCCAGTACTTC
NA TRBD1 13 TRBJ2-7 TRBV6-5 CASSGGFGGEQYF TGTGCCAGTTCAGGGGGCTTTGGGGGCGAGCAGTACTTC
NA NA 14 TRBJ1-6 TRBV10-3 CAISDSQVNSPLHF TGTGCCATCAGTGATTCCCAAGTGAATTCACCCCTCCACTTT
NA NA 13 TRBJ1-5 TRBV2 CASSEHSNQPQHF TGTGCCAGCAGTGAACACAGCAATCAGCCCCAGCATTTT
NA TRBD1 16 TRBJ2-3 TRBV28 CASVPTEGAFTDTQYF TGTGCCAGCGTCCCCACCGAGGGGGCGTTCACAGATACGCAGTATTTT
NA NA 16 TRBJ2-2 TRBV6-1 CASSEEMRPNTGELFF TGTGCCAGCAGTGAAGAGATGAGACCGAACACCGGGGAGCTGTTTTTT
NA TRBD1 15 TRBJ1-4 TRBV4-1 CASSQTGTGYEKLFF TGCGCCAGCAGCCAAACCGGGACAGGGTATGAAAAACTGTTTTTT
NA NA 17 TRBJ2-6 TRBV27 CASSFSRWVSGANVLTF TGTGCCAGCAGTTTCTCCAGATGGGTCTCTGGGGCCAACGTCCTGACTTTC
NA TRBD1 17 TRBJ1-5 TRBV7-8 CASSFTTGGRVDQPQHF TGTGCCAGCAGCTTCACCACAGGGGGCCGGGTGGATCAGCCCCAGCATTTT
NA NA 15 TRBJ2-1 TRBV27 CASSFGTGSYNEQFF TGTGCCAGCAGTTTTGGTACAGGGAGCTACAATGAGCAGTTCTTC
few NA 15 TRBJ2-1 TRBV27 CASSLGQTATGEQFF TGTGCCAGCAGTCTCGGACAGACCGCGACCGGTGAGCAGTTCTTC
once NA 15 TRBJ2-1 TRBV5-6 CASSLAGYSYNEQFF TGTGCCAGCAGCTTGGCAGGGTATTCCTACAATGAGCAGTTCTTC
NA NA 13 TRBJ2-5 TRBV10-3 CAISDRQTETQYF TGTGCCATCAGTGATCGACAGACCGAGACCCAGTACTTC
NA NA 15 TRBJ2-1 TRBV2 CASSGRGFGHNEQFF TGTGCCAGCAGCGGCAGGGGCTTCGGACACAATGAGCAGTTCTTC
NA NA 18 TRBJ2-7 TRBV2 CASSPPAYDLDLSYEQYF TGTGCCAGCAGCCCCCCCGCATACGACCTAGACCTCAGCTACGAGCAGTACTTC
NA TRBD1 15 TRBJ2-2 TRBV19 CASRPGTGSTGELFF TGTGCCAGTAGGCCCGGGACAGGAAGCACCGGGGAGCTGTTTTTT
NA NA 14 TRBJ2-1 TRBV14 CASSLHREGSEQFF TGTGCCAGCAGCCTACACAGGGAAGGTAGTGAGCAGTTCTTC
once NA 15 TRBJ1-6 TRBV19 CASSIDGQSRSPLHF TGTGCCAGTAGTATTGACGGCCAATCGAGGTCACCCCTCCACTTT
NA NA 12 TRBJ1-2 TRBV11-2 CASSAPRGGYTF TGTGCCAGCAGCGCCCCCCGGGGTGGCTACACCTTC
NA NA 16 TRBJ2-2 TRBV18 CASSPLTGANTGELFF TGTGCCAGCTCACCATTAACCGGGGCGAACACCGGGGAGCTGTTTTTT
few NA 17 TRBJ1-4 TRBV5-1 CASSLAPLGTVNEKLFF TGCGCCAGCAGCTTGGCACCCTTGGGGACGGTTAATGAAAAACTGTTTTTT
NA TRBD1 16 TRBJ2-5 TRBV5-4 CASSPKGGAGQETQYF TGTGCCAGCAGCCCGAAAGGGGGCGCGGGTCAAGAGACCCAGTACTTC
NA NA 20 TRBJ2-4 TRBV6-4 CASSDSIGTGTTLTKNIQYF TGTGCCAGCAGTGACTCCATCGGGACGGGGACGACTCTAACCAAAAACATTCAGTACTTC
NA TRBD2 14 TRBJ2-3 TRBV16 CASSRLAGSDTQYF TGTGCCAGCAGCCGACTAGCGGGTTCAGATACGCAGTATTTT
NA NA 14 TRBJ2-3 TRBV10-3 CAINQQGPTDTQYF TGTGCCATCAACCAACAGGGCCCGACAGATACGCAGTATTTT
NA NA 14 TRBJ2-4 TRBV19 CASSIVFSQNIQYF TGTGCCAGTAGTATAGTATTTTCACAAAACATTCAGTACTTC
NA NA 15 TRBJ1-3 TRBV25-1 CASSDPSRSGNTIYF TGTGCCAGCAGTGACCCCTCTCGCTCTGGAAACACCATATATTTT
once NA 12 TRBJ2-7 TRBV14 CASSQSLHEQYF TGTGCCAGCAGCCAAAGTCTTCACGAGCAGTACTTC
NA NA 12 TRBJ2-1 TRBV6-5 CASSYARNEQFF TGTGCCAGCAGTTACGCCCGCAATGAGCAGTTCTTC
NA NA 14 TRBJ1-5 TRBV2 CASSAQGSNQPQHF TGTGCCAGCAGTGCACAGGGCAGCAATCAGCCCCAGCATTTT
NA NA 14 TRBJ2-3 TRBV7-6 CASSQWTTTDTQYF TGTGCCAGCAGCCAGTGGACTACCACAGATACGCAGTATTTT
NA NA 18 TRBJ1-4 TRBV5-1 CASSLGTGYGQTNEKLFF TGCGCCAGCAGCTTGGGTACAGGGTACGGGCAAACTAATGAAAAACTGTTTTTT
NA NA 13 TRBJ1-1 TRBV19 CASSDRLNTEAFF TGTGCCAGCTCAGACCGCCTCAACACTGAAGCTTTCTTT
NA NA 14 TRBJ1-1 TRBV27 CASSDLRGGTEAFF TGTGCCAGCAGTGACCTTCGGGGCGGGACTGAAGCCTTCTTT
NA TRBD1 16 TRBJ1-1 TRBV28 CASSLSSGRGLTEAFF TGTGCCAGCAGTTTATCCTCCGGCAGGGGGCTAACTGAAGCTTTCTTT
NA NA 11 TRBJ2-7 TRBV5-1 CASGKGYEQYF TGCGCCAGCGGGAAAGGGTACGAGCAGTACTTC
NA NA 13 TRBJ2-7 TRBV19 CASSGPFSYEQYF TGTGCCAGTAGTGGGCCGTTTTCCTACGAGCAGTACTTC
NA TRBD2 15 TRBJ2-5 TRBV4-2 CASSQGGLAEETQYF TGTGCCAGCAGCCAAGGGGGACTAGCGGAAGAGACCCAGTACTTC
NA NA 14 TRBJ2-7 TRBV28 CASSLKPVGDEQYF TGTGCCAGCAGTTTAAAGCCGGTGGGGGACGAGCAGTACTTC
NA NA 14 TRBJ1-5 TRBV5-4 CASSLAGNNQPQHF TGTGCCAGCAGCTTGGCGGGGAACAATCAGCCCCAGCATTTT
NA NA 16 TRBJ1-3 TRBV28 CASSLEGAGSGNTIYF TGTGCCAGCAGTTTAGAGGGTGCCGGATCTGGAAACACCATATATTTT
NA NA 14 TRBJ1-3 TRBV6-6 CASTKTFTGNTIYF TGTGCCAGCACCAAGACATTTACTGGAAACACCATATATTTT
NA TRBD1 16 TRBJ2-7 TRBV5-1 CASRTLTGQTSYEQYF TGCGCCAGCAGAACCCTGACAGGGCAGACCTCCTACGAGCAGTACTTC
NA TRBD2 17 TRBJ2-3 TRBV5-4 CASSLSPAGGVVNTQYF TGTGCCAGCAGCTTGAGTCCAGCGGGAGGTGTGGTAAATACGCAGTATTTT